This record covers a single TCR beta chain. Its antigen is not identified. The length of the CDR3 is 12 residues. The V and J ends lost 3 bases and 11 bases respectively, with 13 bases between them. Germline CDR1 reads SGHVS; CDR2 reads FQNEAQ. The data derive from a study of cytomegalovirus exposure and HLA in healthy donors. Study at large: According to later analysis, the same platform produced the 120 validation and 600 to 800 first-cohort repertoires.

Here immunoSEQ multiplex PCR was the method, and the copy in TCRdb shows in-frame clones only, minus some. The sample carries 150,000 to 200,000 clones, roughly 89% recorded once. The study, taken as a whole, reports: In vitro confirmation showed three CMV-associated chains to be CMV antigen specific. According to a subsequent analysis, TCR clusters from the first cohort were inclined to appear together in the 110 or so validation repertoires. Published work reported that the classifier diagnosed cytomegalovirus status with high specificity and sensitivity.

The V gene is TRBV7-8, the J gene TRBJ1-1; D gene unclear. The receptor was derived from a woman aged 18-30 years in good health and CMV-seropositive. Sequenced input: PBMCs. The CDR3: CASSFGSLMAFF. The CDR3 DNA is TGTGCCAGCAGCTTCGGGTCTTTAATGGCTTTCTTT.